This TCR beta chain was sequenced for a study of T cell changes during pregnancy in multiple sclerosis. Libraries were prepared by immunoSEQ multiplex PCR; TCRdb keeps only in-frame clonotypes and omits some of them. Of 50,000 or so clones in the sample, roughly 94% were seen once. V lost 4 bases and J lost 6, with 10 bases in between. Per the germline V gene, CDR1 is SGHTA and CDR2 is FQGNSA. This CDR3 has 13 amino acids. Sequences were derived from CD4+ T cells from peripheral blood mononuclear cells, sampled in the second trimester of pregnancy. This receptor was obtained from a female donor with multiple sclerosis, enrolled in a pregnancy study. This chain connects TRBV7-2 to TRBJ1-5; TRBD1 is a possible D gene (6 bases). DNA of the CDR3: TGTGCCAGCAGCTCACAGGGAAGTCAGCCCCAGCATTTT. Its translation is CASSSQGSQPQHF.